Listed here are 14 T cell receptor beta chains from one sample, sequenced in a study of blood T cell repertoires in COVID-19. Profiling relied on immunoSEQ multiplex PCR, and the TCRdb table lists in-frame clones only, not all of them. The sample comprises tens of thousands of clones, about two thirds of which are singletons, and 4.8% rests with the top ten. The sequenced sample was peripheral blood. These receptors originate from a woman between 65 and 79 years old with COVID-19, enrolled during active disease.

This clone has only a few counts. The V gene is TRBV13, the J gene TRBJ2-3, with TRBD2 identical over 7 bases. The CDR3 has 17 residues. The germline gives CDR1 PRHDT, CDR2 FYEKMQ (reference sequence). The trim removed 3 bases at V and 4 bases at J, leaving 13 bases unmatched. CDR3 amino acids: CASSFERRAGAPDTQYF. The CDR3, as DNA: TGTGCCAGCAGCTTCGAGCGCCGGGCGGGAGCTCCAGATACGCAGTATTTT.

The chain uses TRBV12-3 or TRBV12-4 and TRBJ1-1; D remains ambiguous. This CDR3 has 11 amino acids. Trimming removed 6 bases at V and 4 bases at J, with 6 bases between. The CDR3 DNA follows: TGTGCCAGCAGCCGGGGCACTGAAGCTTTCTTT. The encoded protein is CASSRGTEAFF.

This clone occurred once. This chain connects TRBV25-1 to TRBJ1-5; D perhaps matches TRBD1 (6 bases). The CDR3 length is 16 residues. V lost 4 bases and J 7 bases, leaving 20 bases between the germline ends. Germline V lookup: CDR1 MGHDK, CDR2 SYGVNS. The CDR3 here is CASSVGGVQGYQPQHF. In DNA, the CDR3 is TGTGCCAGCAGTGTCGGGGGGGTACAGGGATACCAGCCCCAGCATTTT.

The chain combines TRBV19 with TRBJ1-4; D unresolved. In germline, CDR1 is LNHDA, CDR2 SQIVND (reference sequence). There are 14 residues in the CDR3. V was cut by 6 bases and J by 5 bases, with 13 bases left in between. CDR3 nucleotides: TGTGCCAGTAGCCGCCGGGAGATGAATGAAAAACTGTTTTTT. Translating it yields CASSRREMNEKLFF.

The CDR3 protein is CASRYHPTTGRGEAFF. Written as DNA, the CDR3 is TGTGCCAGCCGATACCATCCCACGACAGGCCGAGGGGAAGCTTTCTTT. The chain has TRBV27 and TRBJ1-1, with a possible D match to TRBD1 (6 bases). Between the trimmed V and J ends, which lost 8 bases and 8 bases, there was a span of 27 bases. The length of the CDR3 is 16 residues. Germline V lookup: CDR1 MNHEY, CDR2 SMNVEV (reference sequence).

V and J are TRBV19 and TRBJ2-2; 7 nucleotides line up with TRBD1. J gave up 5 bases and V 7 bases, and 13 bases lay outside the gene matches. This CDR3 contains 16 residues. Per germline, CDR1 LNHDA and CDR2 SQIVND (reference sequence). The CDR3 reads CASTPSGQLGTGELFF. The CDR3 DNA reads as TGTGCCAGTACCCCTTCGGGACAGCTGGGGACCGGGGAGCTGTTTTTT. Full variable domain (remainder filled in from reference TRBV19 and TRBJ2-2): DGGITQSPKYLFRKEGQNVTLSCEQNLNHDAMYWYRQDPGQGLRLIYYSQIVNDFQKGDIAEGYSVSREKKESFPLTVTSAQKNPTAFYLCASTPSGQLGTGELFFGEGSRLTVL.

This chain connects TRBV19 to TRBJ1-5; tentatively, D is TRBD1 (5 bases). Germline lookup yields CDR1 LNHDA and CDR2 SQIVND (reference sequence). Between the trimmed V and J ends, which lost 6 bases and 0 bases, there was a span of 15 bases. The CDR3 is 16 amino acids. CDR3 DNA sequence: TGTGCCAGTAGCCTTACCAGGGCTCTTAGCAATCAGCCCCAGCATTTT. Translating it yields CASSLTRALSNQPQHF.

This clone occurred a few times. The chain links TRBV24-1 to TRBJ2-2; 7 nucleotides match TRBD2. This CDR3 comprises 14 residues. V trimming: 5 bases; J trimming: 6 bases; junction bases outside the gene matches: 5. Germline values: CDR1 KGHDR, CDR2 SFDVKD. CDR3 bases: TGTGCCACCAGTGGTCAGGGAGGGCCCGGGGAGCTGTTTTTT. Encoded protein: CATSGQGGPGELFF.

The chain links TRBV13 to TRBJ1-1, with unresolved D. CDR3 length equals 14 residues. The V and J ends lost 2 bases and 1 base respectively, with 8 bases between them. Germline lookup yields CDR1 PRHDT and CDR2 FYEKMQ (reference sequence). The CDR3 here is CASSLFVRNTEAFF. The DNA for the CDR3 is TGTGCCAGCAGCTTATTTGTCCGGAACACTGAAGCTTTCTTT.

This clone turned up a few times. This chain links TRBV20-1 with TRBJ2-1; D is possibly TRBD2 (6 bases). CDR1 is DFQATT, CDR2 SNEGSKA, per germline (reference sequence). This CDR3 region has 11 residues. Trimming took 6 bases from V and 9 from J, leaving 12 bases between them. The CDR3 loop reads CSAPSRGEQFF. CDR3 DNA sequence: TGCAGTGCCCCGTCGCGGGGTGAGCAGTTCTTC.

This clone showed up just a few times. V usage is TRBV7-6 and J usage is TRBJ2-1; a weak D match, TRBD1 (5 bases). Germline-derived CDR1 and CDR2 are SGHVS and FNYEAQ. V lost 6 bases and J 1 base, leaving 22 bases between the germline ends. The CDR3 has 18 amino acids. The CDR3 region has the DNA TGTGCCAGCAGTCTCTCTGGATTAAGGGGCCCTTCCTACAATGAGCAGTTCTTC. As protein: CASSLSGLRGPSYNEQFF.

CDR3 protein: CASSWRTGSYGYTF. Here the CDR3 DNA reads TGTGCCAGCAGTTGGCGGACAGGGAGCTATGGCTACACCTTC. V gene TRBV6-2 or TRBV6-3 combines with J gene TRBJ1-2, with 8 bases that match TRBD1. Germline V gene sequence: CDR1 MNHEY, CDR2 SVGEGT. The CDR3 length is 14 residues. The ends lost 4 bases at V and 4 bases at J; junction bases unmatched: 5.

This chain connects TRBV11-2 to TRBJ2-6, with D possibly matching TRBD2 (6 bases). The V gene lost 2 bases and the J gene lost 4 bases, with 12 bases spanning the gap. Germline CDR1 and CDR2: SGHAT and FQNNGV. The CDR3 runs 16 residues. CDR3 coding DNA: TGTGCCAGCAGCTTATCTGGAGGGTACGGGGCCAACGTCCTGACTTTC. Its translation: CASSLSGGYGANVLTF.

This chain uses TRBV2 with TRBJ2-5; 8 bases line up with TRBD1. This CDR3 is 15 amino acids long. V trimming: 4 bases; J trimming: 1 base; junction bases outside the gene matches: 5. CDR1 and CDR2 (germline): SNHLY, FYNNEI. The CDR3 region has the DNA TGTGCCAGCAGTGGCTCAGGGGGCCGCCAAGAGACCCAGTACTTC. Amino acids: CASSGSGGRQETQYF.